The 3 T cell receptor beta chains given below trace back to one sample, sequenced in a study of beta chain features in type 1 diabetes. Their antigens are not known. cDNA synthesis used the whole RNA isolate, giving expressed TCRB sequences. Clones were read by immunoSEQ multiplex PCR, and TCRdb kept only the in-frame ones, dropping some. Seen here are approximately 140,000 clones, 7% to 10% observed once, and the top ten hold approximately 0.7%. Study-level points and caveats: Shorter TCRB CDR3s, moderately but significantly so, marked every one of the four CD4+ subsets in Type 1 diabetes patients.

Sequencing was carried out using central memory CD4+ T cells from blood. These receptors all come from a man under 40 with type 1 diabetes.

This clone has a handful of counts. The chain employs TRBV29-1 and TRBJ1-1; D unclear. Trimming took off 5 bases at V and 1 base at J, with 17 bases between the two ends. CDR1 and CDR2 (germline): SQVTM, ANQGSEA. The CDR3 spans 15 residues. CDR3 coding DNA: TGCAGCGTTTCCCCTGGGAGCTCCCCGAACACTGAAGCTTTCTTT. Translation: CSVSPGSSPNTEAFF.

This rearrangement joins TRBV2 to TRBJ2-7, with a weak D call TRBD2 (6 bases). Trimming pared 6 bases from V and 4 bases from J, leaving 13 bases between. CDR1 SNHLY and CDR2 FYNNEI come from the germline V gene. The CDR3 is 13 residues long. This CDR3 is CASRVEGSYEQYF. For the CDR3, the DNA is TGTGCCAGCAGGGTGGAGGGGTCATACGAGCAGTACTTC.

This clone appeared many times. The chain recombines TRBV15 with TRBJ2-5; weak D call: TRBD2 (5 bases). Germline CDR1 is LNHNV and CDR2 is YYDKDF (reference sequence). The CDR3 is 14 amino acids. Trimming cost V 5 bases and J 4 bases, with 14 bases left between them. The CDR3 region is CATSVVGLAETQYF. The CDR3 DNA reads TGTGCCACCAGCGTCGTCGGGCTAGCAGAGACCCAGTACTTC.